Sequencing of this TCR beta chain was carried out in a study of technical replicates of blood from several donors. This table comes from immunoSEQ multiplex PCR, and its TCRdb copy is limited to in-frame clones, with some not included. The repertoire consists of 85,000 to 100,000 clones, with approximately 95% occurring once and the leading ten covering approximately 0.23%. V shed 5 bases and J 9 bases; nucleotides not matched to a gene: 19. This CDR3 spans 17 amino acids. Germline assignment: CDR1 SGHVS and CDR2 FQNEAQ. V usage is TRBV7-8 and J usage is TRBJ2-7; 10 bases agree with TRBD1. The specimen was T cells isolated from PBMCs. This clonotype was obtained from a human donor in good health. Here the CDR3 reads CASSPTGTGVIRVGQYF. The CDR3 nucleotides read TGTGCCAGCAGCCCGACCGGGACAGGGGTTATACGAGTAGGGCAGTACTTC.